The 18 T cell receptor beta chains given below trace back to one sample, sequenced in a study of CD8+ T cells in alopecia areata. Sequencing used cDNA as its template, made by extracting RNA and reverse transcribing it. Sequencing was performed with immunoSEQ multiplex PCR; in TCRdb, only in-frame clones are kept and a portion is missing. The table lists 90,000 to 150,000 clones, about 50% of them singletons, with 0.46% in the top ten. The treatment here: oral pan-JAK inhibitor, 5-10 mg twice daily. The sequences come from CD4+ T cells sorted from blood, collected at week 4, from a patient treated with tofacitinib. Receptors originate from a human donor with alopecia areata.

As concerns this clone: The same CDR3 arises from other DNA sequences in this sample as well. This sequence joins TRBV7-2 and TRBJ2-3, with D maybe TRBD2 (5 bases). The CDR3 covers 14 residues. CDR1 and CDR2 (germline): SGHTA, FQGNSA. V was clipped by 0 bases and J by 1 base, with 5 bases between them. The CDR3 nucleotides are TGTGCCAGCAGCTTAGCCGGGGGCACAGATACGCAGTATTTT. This encodes CASSLAGGTDTQYF.

This clone was observed a few times. The junction and the germline gene differ at one end; a read error may be behind it. The chain combines TRBV2 with TRBJ2-2; no definite D call. The germline CDR1 and CDR2 sequences are SNHLY and FYNNEI. The CDR3 has 11 residues. The CDR3 DNA reads as TGTGCCAGCAGAGAAGGCGGGGAGCTGTTTTTT. Translation: CASREGGELFF.

The V call is TRBV6-1, the J call TRBJ2-5, with 10 bases fitting TRBD1. Trimming cost V 9 bases and J 4 bases; bases outside gene matches: 5. CDR3 length equals 13 residues. Germline CDR1 and CDR2: MNHNS and SASEGT. Here the CDR3 DNA reads TGTGCCAGTTTCCGGGACAGGGGAGAGACCCAGTACTTC. Protein product: CASFRDRGETQYF.

There are a few counts of this clone. The chain joins TRBV4-2 to TRBJ2-3; the D is unclear. Germline loops: CDR1 LGHNA, CDR2 YNFKEQ. V lost 0 bases and J 2 bases, leaving 15 bases between the germline ends. The CDR3 length is 17 residues. The chain's CDR3 is CASSQDPTSASTDTQYF. The DNA of the CDR3 is TGTGCCAGCAGCCAAGACCCGACCAGTGCCTCCACAGATACGCAGTATTTT.

The chain links TRBV29-1 to TRBJ2-7; perhaps TRBD2 as D (6 bases). From germline, CDR1 is SQVTM and CDR2 ANQGSEA. The V end was cut by 7 bases, the J end by 0 bases, with 7 bases between. The CDR3 loop spans 11 amino acids. CDR3 nucleotide sequence: TGCAGCGCGGGGGTCTCCTACGAGCAGTACTTC. It codes for CSAGVSYEQYF.

The chain joins TRBV27 to TRBJ1-5, with no clear D. V dropped 1 base and J dropped 6 bases, with 10 bases sitting between them. There are 14 residues in the CDR3. Germline V gene lookup returns CDR1 MNHEY and CDR2 SMNVEV (reference sequence). CDR3 DNA sequence: TGTGCCAGCAGTTTATTTCATTCGGGTCAGCCCCAGCATTTT. This translates into CASSLFHSGQPQHF.

This clone showed up just a few times. The chain couples TRBV29-1 to TRBJ2-7; D might be TRBD2 (5 bases). The CDR3 runs 11 residues. CDR1 is SQVTM and CDR2 is ANQGSEA in the germline V gene. With 3 bases removed from V and 10 bases from J, the gap between germline ends came to 13 bases. The CDR3 nucleotides are TGCAGCGTTGATTCGGGAATTGGTCAGTACTTC. Protein: CSVDSGIGQYF.

The CDR3 sequence: CASTRGVGNTEAFF. For the CDR3, the DNA is TGTGCCAGCACGCGGGGGGTGGGGAACACTGAAGCTTTCTTT. This rearrangement joins TRBV2 to TRBJ1-1; D is perhaps TRBD1 (5 bases). The germline V and J ends were trimmed by 7 bases and 1 base, with 13 bases remaining between them. The length of the CDR3 is 14 residues. The germline CDR1 and CDR2 sequences are SNHLY and FYNNEI.

Comments on this clone: The same CDR3 also results from other DNA sequences found in this sample. CDR3 sequence: CASSLGIAGGDNEQFF. The CDR3, as DNA: TGTGCCAGCAGCTTAGGTATCGCGGGAGGGGACAATGAGCAGTTCTTC. The V gene is TRBV7-8, the J gene TRBJ2-1; 9 bases are a match to TRBD2. CDR1 SGHVS and CDR2 FQNEAQ come from the germline V gene. The CDR3 is 16 amino acids. V trimming: 1 base; J trimming: 5 bases; junction bases outside the gene matches: 6.

The gene calls are TRBV12-5 and TRBJ1-3; the D is unclear. This CDR3 has 15 amino acids. Germline CDR1 and CDR2: LGHNT and FRNRAP. Trimming shortened V by 3 bases and J by 0 bases, and 9 bases separated the two germline ends. The CDR3 bases are TGTGCTAGTGGTTTCCCTGGCACCTCTGGAAACACCATATATTTT. Protein product: CASGFPGTSGNTIYF.

The genes are TRBV27 and TRBJ1-2, with 9 bases that match TRBD1. V lost 7 bases to trimming and J lost 5 bases; unmatched junction nucleotides: 5. This CDR3 is built from 13 residues. Germline assignment: CDR1 MNHEY and CDR2 SMNVEV (reference sequence). Written as DNA, the CDR3 is TGTGCCAGCAAAGGGACAGGGAGGTATGGCTACACCTTC. Translation: CASKGTGRYGYTF.

The V gene is TRBV30, the J gene TRBJ2-3; tentative D call: TRBD2 (5 bases). Trimming left V 2 bases short and J 2 bases short, with 14 bases between. This CDR3 has 15 amino acids. Germline V gene data show CDR1 as GTSNPN and CDR2 as SVGIG (reference sequence). CDR3 region: CAWSFILATTDTQYF. The CDR3, as DNA: TGTGCCTGGAGTTTTATCCTAGCAACCACAGATACGCAGTATTTT.

The chain couples TRBV30 to TRBJ2-7, with D possibly being TRBD1 or TRBD2 (5 bases each). The CDR3 consists of 14 residues. With 4 bases removed from V and 3 bases from J, the gap between germline ends came to 16 bases. Per the germline V gene, CDR1 is GTSNPN and CDR2 is SVGIG (reference sequence). DNA for the CDR3: TGTGCCTGGACCCCCGGGACCACTTTCTACGAGCAGTACTTC. Translation gives CAWTPGTTFYEQYF. Combining the CDR3 with reference TRBV30 and TRBJ2-7 gives the whole variable domain SQTIHQWPATLVQPVGSPLSLECTVEGTSNPNLYWYRQAAGRGLQLLFYSVGIGQISSEVPQNLSASRPQDRQFILSSKKLLLSDSGFYLCAWTPGTTFYEQYFGPGTRLTVT.

The V and J genes are TRBV30 and TRBJ1-1; unclear D gene. Trimming shortened V by 0 bases and J by 7 bases, and 6 bases separated the two germline ends. Germline V lookup: CDR1 GTSNPN, CDR2 SVGIG (reference sequence). There are 11 residues in the CDR3. In nucleotides, the CDR3 is TGTGCCTGGAGTGTAGCGGATGAAGCTTTCTTT. This sequence encodes CAWSVADEAFF.

This sequence joins TRBV30 and TRBJ2-2, with 9 bases that match TRBD2. Germline-derived CDR1 and CDR2 are GTSNPN and SVGIG (reference sequence). Germline trimming cut 2 bases from V and 7 bases from J; bases unmatched to any gene: 11. This CDR3 comprises 16 residues. As DNA, the CDR3 is TGTGCCTGGAGTCCCGGACTAGCGCGGGGGGGCGGGGAGCTGTTTTTT. Protein: CAWSPGLARGGGELFF.

The chain has TRBV6-1 and TRBJ1-5; perhaps TRBD1 as D (5 bases). The V and J ends lost 0 bases and 8 bases respectively, with 11 bases between them. The CDR3 totals 14 residues. CDR1 MNHNS and CDR2 SASEGT come from the germline V gene. The CDR3 nucleotides read TGTGCCAGCAGTGAAGCGCAAGGGGCAGAGCCCCAGCATTTT. This sequence encodes CASSEAQGAEPQHF.

A few counts support this clone. The chain uses TRBV5-1 and TRBJ2-7; D unresolved. V lost 0 bases, J lost 0 bases, and 10 bases lay in between. CDR3 size: 15 residues. Germline loops: CDR1 SGHRS, CDR2 YFSETQ. The CDR3 spells CASSLGDTNSYEQYF. The CDR3 bases are TGCGCCAGCAGCTTGGGCGACACCAACTCCTACGAGCAGTACTTC.

The V call is TRBV9, the J call TRBJ2-1, with TRBD1 matching over 8 bases. Germline CDR1 and CDR2: SGDLS and YYNGEE. The CDR3 sequence is 16 residues long. V lost 1 base, J lost 4 bases, and 7 bases stayed unmatched. In nucleotides, the CDR3 is TGTGCCAGCAGCGTATCCGGGACAGGAGAGTACAATGAGCAGTTCTTC. Translating it yields CASSVSGTGEYNEQFF.